This record looks at one TCR beta chain sequence and its context. The antigen remains undetermined. Primers included in the PCR were 60 Vbeta and 13 Jbeta primers. Clones were read by immunoSEQ multiplex PCR, and TCRdb kept only the in-frame ones, dropping some. The table has under 200,000 clones, approximately 78% seen once. V lost 4 bases and J lost 2, with 9 bases in between. This CDR3 spans 15 amino acids. CDR1 and CDR2 from the germline V gene are LNHNV and YYDKDF (reference sequence). The sample is drawn from a study of cytomegalovirus exposure and HLA in healthy donors. Study-wide points: Later on, an analysis showed TCR association rates differing by HLA locus, with DRB1 the most and HLA-C the fewest.

This TCR derives from a woman under 30 in good health and CMV-seronegative. Sample: PBMCs. The J gene is TRBJ2-6, the V gene TRBV15, with D perhaps matching TRBD1 (5 bases). The CDR3 protein is CATSTPGTGANVLTF. The CDR3 nucleotides are TGTGCCACCAGCACCCCAGGGACTGGGGCCAACGTCCTGACTTTC.